Reported below is one T cell receptor (beta chain). The target antigen is unknown. The entry originates in a study of shared clonotypes between healthy human individuals. The overall study: CD4 naive cells filled three plates per donor, CD4 memory three, CD8 naive two and CD8 memory one.

CDR3 length: 15 amino acids. V lost 0 bases and J lost 3, with 12 bases in between. The germline V gene encodes CDR1 MNHNS and CDR2 SASEGT. Over several immunoSEQ plates, each subset's genomic DNA was distributed in even portions. The assay was immunoSEQ multiplex PCR, and TCRdb's table has in-frame clones only and misses some. The sample yields about 1.1 million clones, about 80% seen once. Study findings and constraints: The study found lower generation probabilities in non-shared clonotypes than in those shared by all four donors. Donors were few, which limited the genetic and exposure-history diversity represented.

The sequence came from a man between 18 and 35 years old in good health. Some clones in this sample may be carry-over from other donors' samples. Sequenced material: memory CD4+ T cells from PBMCs. As for subset: CD45RA-negative fraction. V gene TRBV6-1 combines with J gene TRBJ2-7, with no clear D. CDR3 DNA: TGTGCCAGCAGTGAAGCTAGGCAGTGGGACTACGAGCAGTACTTC. This encodes CASSEARQWDYEQYF.